This record covers a single TCR beta chain. The antigen is unknown. Patients selected for sequencing had displayed CD8+CD57+ cell expansion by flow cytometry. With no exception, the patients had severe acquired aplastic anemia. Patients were untreated when blood was sampled. This record belongs to a study of CD8+CD57+ T cells in acquired aplastic anemia. As for the study in general: Mean DNA quantity obtained from sorted CD4+ and CD8+ cells was 3 to 4 ug. Study findings and constraints: Significant differences in CD8+ Simpson's diversity were not observed between patients and controls.

CDR3 length equals 15 residues. Trimming cost V 3 bases and J 8 bases, with 16 bases left between them. Germline V lookup: CDR1 KGHDR, CDR2 SFDVKD. Investigators profiled TCR beta VDJ and CDR3 from genomic DNA template. TCRdb called the reads again in MiXCR, with one record for every CDR3 protein. The sample has about 58,000 distinct CDR3 sequences, around 50% seen once; the top ten hold approximately 15%. Sequenced: sorted CD4+, CD8+, or CD8+CD57+ T cells (not recorded which) from PBMCs. V is TRBV24-1 and J is TRBJ2-1; no definite D call. This clonotype was obtained from a human donor with aplastic anemia. CDR3 sequence reads: CATSDPAVPHDEQFF. CDR3 bases: TGTGCCACCAGTGATCCTGCCGTTCCCCACGATGAGCAGTTCTTC.